This T cell receptor (beta chain) is drawn from a study of CD8+CD57+ T cells in acquired aplastic anemia. On the study more broadly: Sorted CD4+ plus CD8+ cells gave DNA averaging around 3 ug. The study's findings and limits: Patients shared around 31 CD8+ CDR3 sequences with controls.

TCR beta VDJ combinations and CDR3 sequences were profiled from genomic DNA. From the reads, TCRdb called clonotypes with MiXCR, one entry per CDR3 protein. The table has approximately 380,000 distinct CDR3 sequences, 65% to 80% seen once. Comment on this clonotype: Its antigen is undetermined.

Germline CDR1 DFQATT, CDR2 SNEGSKA (reference sequence). The CDR3 covers 14 residues. V lost 4 bases to trimming and J lost 9 bases, with 18 bases between them. This sequence was found in a human donor in good health, serving as a control. The sample was sorted CD4+, CD8+, or CD8+CD57+ T cells (not recorded which) from PBMCs. V usage is TRBV20-1 and J usage is TRBJ2-2; no clear D gene. This CDR3 reads CSAKLFGINRELFF. The DNA of the CDR3 is TGCAGTGCTAAGTTATTTGGGATTAATCGGGAGCTGTTTTTT.